What follows is one TCR beta chain and its context. The naive CD8 subset, CD45RO-negative cells positively selected for CCR7, excluded terminally differentiated effector memory CD45RA+ cells. The sample comes from a study of shared clonotypes between healthy human individuals. How the authors handled the data: Sequence data from immunoSEQ were junction-only and lacked quality scores; consequently, filtering differed. The assay was immunoSEQ multiplex PCR, and TCRdb's table has in-frame clones only and misses some. V, J and clone size reflect that table, while D and trimming were determined from the DNA. The data contain around 1,900,000 clones, just under 95% of them singletons. Germline V lookup: CDR1 MNHNY, CDR2 SVGAGI (reference sequence). The CDR3 loop spans 16 amino acids. V lost 1 base and J lost 3; bases outside the gene matches: 7.

The source is a man between 18 and 29 years old in good health. Some clones in this sample may be carry-over from other donors' samples. The sequencing input was naive CD8+ T cells from PBMCs. This chain joins TRBV6-6 and TRBJ1-2, with TRBD1 identical over 8 bases. The DNA of the CDR3 is TGTGCCAGCAGTTACTTCGGGCAGGGGGCGGACTATGGCTACACCTTC. This translates into CASSYFGQGADYGYTF.